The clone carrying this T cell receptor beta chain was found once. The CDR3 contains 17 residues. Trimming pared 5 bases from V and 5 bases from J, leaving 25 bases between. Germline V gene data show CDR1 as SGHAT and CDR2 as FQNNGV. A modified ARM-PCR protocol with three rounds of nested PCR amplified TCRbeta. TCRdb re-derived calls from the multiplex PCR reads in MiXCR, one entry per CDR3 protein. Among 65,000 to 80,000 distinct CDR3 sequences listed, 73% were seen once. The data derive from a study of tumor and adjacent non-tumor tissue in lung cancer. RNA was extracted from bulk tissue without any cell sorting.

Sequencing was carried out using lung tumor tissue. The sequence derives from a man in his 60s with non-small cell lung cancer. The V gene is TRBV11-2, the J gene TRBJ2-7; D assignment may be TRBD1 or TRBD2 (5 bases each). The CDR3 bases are TGTGCCAGCAGCGATCGAGGGTCAAGAGCAGGGCACGACGAGCAGTACTTC. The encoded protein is CASSDRGSRAGHDEQYF.